These 30 T cell receptor beta chains were sequenced from one sample in a study of human T cells and chemical hapten exposure. TCRdb recomputed calls from the RACE reads with MiXCR, one row per CDR3 protein. The table has around 60,000 distinct CDR3 sequences, about 7% seen once. Regarding time point: pre-sensitization, week 0. Treatment given: therapeutic diphenylcyclopropenone sensitization with weekly scalp DPC. The specimen comprised whole blood, sampled in connection with sensitization to the hapten diphenylcyclopropenone (DPC). These TCRs come from a woman aged 25 to 39 with alopecia areata. Some clones in this sample may be carry-over from other donors' samples.

This clonotype came up many times. The chain recombines TRBV24-1 with TRBJ2-3; D remains ambiguous. The CDR3 is 14 residues long. Trimming stripped 2 bases from V and 2 bases from J, with 7 bases between. Germline CDR1 reads KGHDR; CDR2 reads SFDVKD. The CDR3 sequence is CATSDSRATDTQYF. CDR3 coding DNA: TGTGCCACCAGTGATTCGCGTGCCACAGATACGCAGTATTTT.

Many counts were recorded for this clonotype. This sequence joins TRBV29-1 and TRBJ2-5; D is unresolved. The CDR3 covers 14 residues. V was pared by 0 bases and J by 5 bases, with 13 bases between. Germline assignment: CDR1 SQVTM and CDR2 ANQGSEA. In DNA form, the CDR3 reads TGCAGCGTTGAAGATCCGCCCCTCGTGGAGACCCAGTACTTC. Encoded protein: CSVEDPPLVETQYF.

Many counts were recorded for this clonotype. The CDR3 DNA reads TGTGCCAGCAGAGAGCTTCCTGGAAACACCATATATTTT. This encodes CASRELPGNTIYF. The J gene is TRBJ1-3, the V gene TRBV2, with D unresolved. V was shortened by 6 bases and J by 2 bases, with 8 bases between the two germline ends. The CDR3 is 13 amino acids. Germline CDR1 is SNHLY and CDR2 is FYNNEI.

This clonotype has at least ten counts. The J gene is TRBJ1-2, the V gene TRBV7-9; the D is unclear. The CDR3 contains 14 residues. The V end lost 1 base, the J end lost 3 bases, and 9 bases lay between the germline ends. Germline-derived CDR1 and CDR2 are SEHNR and FQNEAQ (reference sequence). Here the CDR3 reads CASSLGQAYYGYTF. CDR3 in DNA: TGTGCCAGCAGCTTAGGTCAGGCGTACTATGGCTACACCTTC.

This clonotype was seen repeatedly, ten times or more. The J gene is TRBJ1-1, the V gene TRBV7-9; D unclear. CDR1 is SEHNR and CDR2 is FQNEAQ in the germline V gene (reference sequence). Trimming stripped 1 base from V and 6 bases from J, with 12 bases between. The CDR3 has 14 residues. CDR3 bases: TGTGCCAGCAGCTTAGTCCGGGATTACGCTGAAGCTTTCTTT. Its translation: CASSLVRDYAEAFF.

The chain combines TRBV7-2 with TRBJ2-3; TRBD1 matches 9 bases. Trimming removed 5 bases from V and 4 bases from J; junction bases left unmatched: 4. Germline-derived CDR1 and CDR2 are SGHTA and FQGNSA. The CDR3 runs 14 residues. In nucleotides, the CDR3 is TGTGCCAGCAGCCCGACAGGGGGTGCAGATACGCAGTATTTT. This encodes CASSPTGGADTQYF.

This clonotype was picked up many times. The chain is built from TRBV5-1 and TRBJ1-6; D is perhaps TRBD1 (5 bases). The CDR3 sequence is 15 residues long. Germline V gene sequence: CDR1 SGHRS, CDR2 YFSETQ. The V and J ends lost 7 bases and 8 bases respectively, with 19 bases between them. CDR3 loop: CASYATPGGHSPLHF. CDR3 nucleotides: TGCGCCAGCTACGCCACCCCTGGGGGTCATTCACCCCTCCACTTT.

At least ten counts were recorded for this clonotype. This chain joins TRBV10-3 and TRBJ2-1, with 15 bases that match TRBD2. Germline V gene sequence: CDR1 ENHRY, CDR2 SYGVKD. The CDR3 spans 15 residues. Unmatched junction bases numbered 5, after V lost 8 bases and J lost 6 bases. CDR3 residues: CAIGTSGGITNEQFF. DNA of the CDR3: TGTGCCATCGGGACTAGCGGGGGGATCACCAATGAGCAGTTCTTC.

This clonotype was detected ten times or more. J is TRBJ2-2 and V is TRBV3-1; the D is unclear. This CDR3 is 14 amino acids long. V lost 0 bases, J lost 5 bases, and 7 bases lay in between. Germline values: CDR1 LGHDT, CDR2 YNNKEL (reference sequence). The DNA of the CDR3 is TGTGCCAGCAGCCAAGAGATACGGACCGGGGAGCTGTTTTTT. Its protein is CASSQEIRTGELFF.

This clonotype came up many times. This sequence joins TRBV21-1 and TRBJ1-3. TRBV21-1 is a known pseudogene. The CDR3 has 11 amino acids. The CDR3 reads CASSKGNTIYF. CDR3 nucleotide sequence: TGTGCCAGCAGCAAAGGAAACACCATATATTTT.

This clonotype was recorded a few times. The J gene is TRBJ2-3, the V gene TRBV29-1, with D perhaps matching TRBD1 (6 bases). The germline gives CDR1 SQVTM, CDR2 ANQGSEA. The ends were cut back, 7 bases at V and 4 bases at J, with 12 bases in the middle. The CDR3 totals 12 residues. CDR3 residues: CSAWTVADTQYF. CDR3 DNA sequence: TGCAGCGCCTGGACAGTAGCAGATACGCAGTATTTT.

This clonotype was counted ten times or more. The CDR3 sequence: CASSVVAGDEQYF. The CDR3 coding sequence is TGTGCCAGCAGCGTAGTGGCGGGGGACGAGCAGTACTTC. This chain connects TRBV9 to TRBJ2-7; 7 bases match TRBD2. There are 13 residues in the CDR3. J gave up 5 bases and V 0 bases, and 2 bases lay outside the gene matches. Germline CDR1 is SGDLS and CDR2 is YYNGEE.

This clonotype was counted ten times or more. V usage is TRBV12-3 or TRBV12-4 and J usage is TRBJ1-1, with D maybe TRBD1 (5 bases). The CDR3 runs to 14 residues. Trimming shortened V by 6 bases and J by 1 base, and 12 bases separated the two germline ends. DNA for the CDR3: TGTGCCAGCAGCTGGGACGCAGAGAACACTGAAGCTTTCTTT. Protein sequence: CASSWDAENTEAFF.

Ten or more counts support this clonotype. The rearrangement uses TRBV18 and TRBJ1-3; D gene ambiguous. The germline V and J ends were trimmed by 3 bases and 7 bases, with 16 bases remaining between them. This CDR3 region has 15 residues. CDR1 is KGHSH and CDR2 is LQKENI in the germline V gene. The CDR3 loop is CASSPSAQVRNTIYF. CDR3 coding DNA: TGTGCCAGCTCACCCTCCGCGCAGGTTAGGAACACCATATATTTT.

This clonotype was observed at least ten times. This sequence joins TRBV7-9 and TRBJ1-1; 10 bases align to TRBD1. There are 16 residues in the CDR3. Germline CDR1 and CDR2: SEHNR and FQNEAQ (reference sequence). V trimming: 5 bases; J trimming: 2 bases; junction bases outside the gene matches: 8. In DNA, the CDR3 is TGTGCCAGCAGCGTACGACAGGGGGCTATTAACACTGAAGCTTTCTTT. Translation gives CASSVRQGAINTEAFF.

This clonotype was picked up many times. This chain uses TRBV6-4 with TRBJ2-1, with D possibly being TRBD1 (6 bases). Germline CDR1 and CDR2: MRHNA and SNTAGT. V lost 3 bases, J lost 6 bases, and 12 bases lay in between. This CDR3 has 14 amino acids. CDR3 sequence (DNA): TGTGCCAGCAGTGAAGGGGAAGGGGGCAATGAGCAGTTCTTC. This encodes CASSEGEGGNEQFF.

This clonotype has a count of ten or more. The V call is TRBV15, the J call TRBJ2-3; D is ambiguous. Trimming took 1 base from V and 4 from J, leaving 12 bases between them. Germline V lookup: CDR1 LNHNV, CDR2 YYDKDF (reference sequence). This CDR3 has 15 residues. CDR3 loop: CATSRVTSGADTQYF. The CDR3 nucleotides read TGTGCCACCAGCAGAGTAACCTCTGGGGCAGATACGCAGTATTTT.

This clonotype was detected many times. The rearrangement links TRBV6-5 to TRBJ2-5, with D uncertain. The CDR3 has 11 amino acids. Germline values: CDR1 MNHEY, CDR2 SVGAGI. Trimming left V 6 bases short and J 2 bases short, with 4 bases between. This CDR3 is CASRRQETQYF. The CDR3 region has the DNA TGTGCCAGCAGACGACAAGAGACCCAGTACTTC.

Ten or more counts support this clonotype. This chain connects TRBV12-3 or TRBV12-4 to TRBJ1-1; 7 bases match TRBD1. With 1 base clipped from V and 2 bases from J, the junction kept 4 bases outside the gene matches. The CDR3 runs 15 residues. The CDR3: CASSLEDRFNTEAFF. The CDR3 region has the DNA TGTGCCAGCAGTTTAGAGGACAGGTTCAACACTGAAGCTTTCTTT.

This clonotype was recorded at least ten times. This chain connects TRBV12-3 or TRBV12-4 to TRBJ1-2; 7 bases map to TRBD1. V shed 6 bases and J 10 bases; nucleotides not matched to a gene: 14. The CDR3 loop spans 14 amino acids. The CDR3 nucleotides are TGTGCCAGCAGCCTAACTGGACAGGCCCTCTACTACACCTTC. Translation gives CASSLTGQALYYTF.

This clonotype was recorded many times. V is TRBV4-1 and J is TRBJ1-3; D is uncertain. Per germline, CDR1 MGHRA and CDR2 YSYEKL. CDR3 size: 15 residues. Trimming cost V 1 base and J 0 bases, with 7 bases left between them. As DNA, the CDR3 is TGCGCCAGCAGCCAAGTCCATAGCTCTGGAAACACCATATATTTT. Amino acid sequence: CASSQVHSSGNTIYF.

This clonotype has just a few counts. The J gene is TRBJ2-1, the V gene TRBV18; 9 positions agree with TRBD2. V lost 0 bases to trimming and J lost 5 bases; unmatched junction nucleotides: 8. Germline V gives CDR1 KGHSH, CDR2 LQKENI. The CDR3 covers 17 residues. The CDR3, as DNA: TGTGCCAGCTCACCACCGGGGAGCGGGGGGCGGAACAATGAGCAGTTCTTC. It translates to CASSPPGSGGRNNEQFF.

At least ten counts were recorded for this clonotype. The rearrangement links TRBV30 to TRBJ1-5; tentative D call: TRBD1 (5 bases). Trimming stripped 3 bases from V and 6 bases from J, with 12 bases between. There are 13 residues in the CDR3. CDR1 is GTSNPN, CDR2 SVGIG, per germline (reference sequence). The CDR3 reads CAWSQGGFQPQHF. Written as DNA, the CDR3 is TGTGCCTGGAGCCAGGGTGGCTTTCAGCCCCAGCATTTT.

This clonotype appeared many times. The chain carries TRBV20-1 and TRBJ2-7; the D gene is possibly TRBD1 (5 bases). Germline V gives CDR1 DFQATT, CDR2 SNEGSKA (reference sequence). CDR3 length: 13 amino acids. Trimming cost V 6 bases and J 1 base, with 13 bases left between them. CDR3: CSAATGPSYEQYF. The CDR3 coding sequence is TGCAGTGCGGCCACAGGTCCTTCCTACGAGCAGTACTTC.

Many counts were recorded for this clonotype. This sequence joins TRBV20-1 and TRBJ2-7; 10 bases line up with TRBD2. The J segment lost 0 bases and the V segment lost 6 bases, leaving 2 bases of the junction unmatched. The CDR3 has 13 amino acids. Germline V gene data show CDR1 as DFQATT and CDR2 as SNEGSKA (reference sequence). The CDR3 loop is CSAGTSDSYEQYF. In nucleotides, the CDR3 is TGCAGTGCCGGGACTAGCGACTCCTACGAGCAGTACTTC.

This clonotype was seen ten or more times. This chain links TRBV5-1 with TRBJ1-1; unclear D gene. This CDR3 is built from 12 residues. Trimming shortened V by 0 bases and J by 8 bases, and 8 bases separated the two germline ends. Germline CDR1 SGHRS, CDR2 YFSETQ. CDR3 bases: TGCGCCAGCAGCTTGGTGCGCGGAGAAGCTTTCTTT. Translation gives CASSLVRGEAFF.

This clonotype was recorded at least ten times. The chain uses TRBV9 and TRBJ2-3; 9 nucleotides agree with TRBD1. Germline-derived CDR1 and CDR2 are SGDLS and YYNGEE. The CDR3 consists of 16 residues. Germline trimming cut 3 bases from V and 5 bases from J; bases unmatched to any gene: 10. DNA of the CDR3: TGTGCCAGCAGCGCAGGGACACAGGGGGCTGGAGATACGCAGTATTTT. This gives the protein CASSAGTQGAGDTQYF. Complete variable domain (other parts from reference TRBV9 and TRBJ2-3): DSGVTQTPKHLITATGQRVTLRCSPRSGDLSVYWYQQSLDQGLQFLIQYYNGEERAKGNILERFSAQQFPDLHSELNLSSLELGDSALYFCASSAGTQGAGDTQYFGPGTRLTVL.

This clonotype was seen a handful of times. V and J are TRBV20-1 and TRBJ1-6, with D unclear. Trimming stripped 0 bases from V and 7 bases from J, with 16 bases between. This CDR3 is 16 amino acids long. CDR1 and CDR2 from the germline V gene are DFQATT and SNEGSKA (reference sequence). This CDR3 is CSARDRSHDPNSPLHF. The CDR3 nucleotides are TGCAGTGCTAGAGATCGCAGTCATGACCCGAATTCACCCCTCCACTTT.

This clonotype appeared many times. The chain joins TRBV20-1 to TRBJ2-7, with TRBD2 matching over 11 bases. V dropped 6 bases and J dropped 0; count of bases not matched to a gene: 7. Germline V CDR1 and CDR2: DFQATT, SNEGSKA (reference sequence). CDR3 length equals 15 residues. CDR3 loop: CSAPGTSGFSYEQYF. CDR3 DNA: TGCAGTGCACCCGGGACTAGCGGATTCTCCTACGAGCAGTACTTC.

The chain has TRBV12-5 and TRBJ1-3, with D uncertain. The CDR3 is 13 amino acids. The V gene lost 1 base and the J gene lost 2 bases, with 3 bases spanning the gap. The germline gives CDR1 LGHNT, CDR2 FRNRAP. CDR3 sequence: CASGLGPGNTIYF. In nucleotides, the CDR3 is TGTGCTAGTGGTTTGGGGCCTGGAAACACCATATATTTT.